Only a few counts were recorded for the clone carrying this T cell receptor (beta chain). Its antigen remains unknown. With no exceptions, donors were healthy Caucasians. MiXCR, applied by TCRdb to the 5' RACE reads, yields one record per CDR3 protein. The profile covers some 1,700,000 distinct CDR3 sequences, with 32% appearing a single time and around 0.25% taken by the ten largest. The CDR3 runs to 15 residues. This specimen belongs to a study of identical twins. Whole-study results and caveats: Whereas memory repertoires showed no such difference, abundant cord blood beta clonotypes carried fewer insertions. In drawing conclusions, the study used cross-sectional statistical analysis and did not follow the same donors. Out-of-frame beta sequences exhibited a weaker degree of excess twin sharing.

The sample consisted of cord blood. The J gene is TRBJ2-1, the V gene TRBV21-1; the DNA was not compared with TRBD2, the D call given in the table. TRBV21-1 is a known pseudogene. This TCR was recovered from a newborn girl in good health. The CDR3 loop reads CASSRGTSAYNEQFF. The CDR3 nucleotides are TGTGCCAGCAGCAGGGGGACTAGCGCCTACAATGAGCAGTTCTTC.